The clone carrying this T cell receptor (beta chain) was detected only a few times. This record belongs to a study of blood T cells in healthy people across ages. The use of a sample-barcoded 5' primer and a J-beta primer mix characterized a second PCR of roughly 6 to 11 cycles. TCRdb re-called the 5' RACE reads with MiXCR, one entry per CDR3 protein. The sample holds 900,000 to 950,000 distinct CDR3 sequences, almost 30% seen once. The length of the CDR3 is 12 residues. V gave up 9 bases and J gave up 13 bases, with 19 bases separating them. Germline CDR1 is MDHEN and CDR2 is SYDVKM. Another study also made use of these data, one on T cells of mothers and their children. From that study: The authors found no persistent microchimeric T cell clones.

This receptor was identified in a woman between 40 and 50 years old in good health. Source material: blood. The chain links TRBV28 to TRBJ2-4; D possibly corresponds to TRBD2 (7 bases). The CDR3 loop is CASWGGASEQYF. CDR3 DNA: TGTGCCAGTTGGGGGGGGGCGTCAGAGCAGTACTTC.